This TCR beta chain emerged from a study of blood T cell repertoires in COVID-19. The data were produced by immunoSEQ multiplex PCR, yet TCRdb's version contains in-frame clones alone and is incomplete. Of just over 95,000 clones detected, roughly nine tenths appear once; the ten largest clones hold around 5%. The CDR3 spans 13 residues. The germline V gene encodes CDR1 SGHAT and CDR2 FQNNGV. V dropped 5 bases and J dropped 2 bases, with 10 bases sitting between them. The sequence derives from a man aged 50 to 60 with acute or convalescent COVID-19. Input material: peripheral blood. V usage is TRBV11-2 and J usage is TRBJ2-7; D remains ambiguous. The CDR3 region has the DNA TGTGCCAGCAGCCCCCCGCAGGCCTACGAGCAGTACTTC. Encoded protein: CASSPPQAYEQYF.